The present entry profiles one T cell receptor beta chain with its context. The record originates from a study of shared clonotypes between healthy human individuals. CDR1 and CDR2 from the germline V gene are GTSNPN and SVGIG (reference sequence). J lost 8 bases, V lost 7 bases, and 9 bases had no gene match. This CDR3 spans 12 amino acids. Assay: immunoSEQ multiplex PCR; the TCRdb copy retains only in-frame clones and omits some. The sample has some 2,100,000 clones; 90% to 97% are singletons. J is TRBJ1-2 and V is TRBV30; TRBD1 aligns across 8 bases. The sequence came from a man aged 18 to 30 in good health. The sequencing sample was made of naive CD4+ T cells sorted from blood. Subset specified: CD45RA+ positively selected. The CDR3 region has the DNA TGTGCCTCAAGACAGGGGATAGAGGGCTACACCTTC. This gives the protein CASRQGIEGYTF.